Listed below are T cell receptor beta chains from one sample, sequenced in a study of siplizumab effects on memory and regulatory T cells. Clones were read by immunoSEQ multiplex PCR, and TCRdb kept only the in-frame ones, dropping some. The repertoire holds 100,000 to 110,000 clones, with 94% as singletons. The sequenced sample was non-Treg CD4+ T cells sorted from blood. Every receptor here comes from a human donor in good health. The CDR3 runs from the conserved cysteine through the conserved F or W. The D gene is left open where the match is weak. Expanded clones are given a class, and other clones once, few, many or no size at all.

J gene,D gene,V gene,clone size,CDR3 length,CDR3 DNA,CDR3 protein
TRBJ2-3,.,TRBV9,.,14,TGTGCCAGCAGCGAGGGGGGTTGGACAGATACGCAGTATTTT,CASSEGGWTDTQYF
TRBJ2-5,TRBD2,TRBV18,.,16,TGTGCCAGCTCACCATCCAGCGGGAGACACCAAGAGACCCAGTACTTC,CASSPSSGRHQETQYF
TRBJ1-5,.,TRBV6-1,.,13,TGTGCCAGCATGTGGACGAACAGTCAGCCCCAGCATTTT,CASMWTNSQPQHF
TRBJ2-2,.,TRBV18,.,16,TGTGCCAGCTCACCCACCCGCACCGGCGACACCGGGGAGCTGTTTTTT,CASSPTRTGDTGELFF
TRBJ2-3,TRBD2,TRBV4-2,.,15,TGTGCCAGCAGCCCTATAGCGGGAAACACAGATACGCAGTATTTT,CASSPIAGNTDTQYF
TRBJ2-2,.,TRBV5-6,.,16,TGTGCCAGCAGTGCCGTAGTACTAGCAGGCACCGGGGAGCTGTTTTTT,CASSAVVLAGTGELFF
TRBJ2-3,TRBD1,TRBV25-1,.,16,TGTGCCAGCAGTGACCAGGGACAGGGGGGGCAAGGTACGCAGTATTTT,CASSDQGQGGQGTQYF
TRBJ1-5,.,TRBV10-3,.,16,TGTGCCCCCGAGCTCCCCCGGTCGGGGGGGAATCAGCCCCAGCATTTT,CAPELPRSGGNQPQHF
TRBJ2-7,.,TRBV11-2,.,16,TGTGCCAGCAGCTTAGTCGGGTGGGCGGGCTTCTACGAGCAGTACTTC,CASSLVGWAGFYEQYF
TRBJ2-5,.,TRBV20-1,.,10,TGCAGTGCTAGTTGGGAGACCCAGTACTTC,CSASWETQYF
TRBJ2-3,TRBD1,TRBV7-9,once,16,TGTGCCAGCAGCTTGGGGGACAGAACTAGCACAGATACGCAGTATTTT,CASSLGDRTSTDTQYF
TRBJ2-3,TRBD2,TRBV15,.,17,TGTGCCACCAGCAGAGCCCGGAGCGGGATGCGCACAGATACGCAGTATTTT,CATSRARSGMRTDTQYF
TRBJ2-7,.,TRBV5-4,.,11,TGTGCCAGCAGCTTGACAGACGAGCAGTACTTC,CASSLTDEQYF
TRBJ2-3,TRBD2,TRBV18,.,18,TGTGCCAGCTCACCCGGACTAGCGGGGGTAACTAGCACAGATACGCAGTATTTT,CASSPGLAGVTSTDTQYF
TRBJ2-1,.,TRBV7-2,.,13,TGTGCCAGCAGCTTCCTCGAGGCCGGTGAGCAGTTCTTC,CASSFLEAGEQFF
TRBJ2-5,.,TRBV7-9,.,15,TGTGCCAGCAGCCCCGGGGGCAGGGACCAAGAGACCCAGTACTTC,CASSPGGRDQETQYF
TRBJ2-7,.,TRBV25-1,.,12,TGTGCCAGCAGTTTCTCAGGTTACGAGCAGTACTTC,CASSFSGYEQYF
TRBJ2-3,.,TRBV11-2,.,14,TGTGCCAGCAGTAAGGGGACTTCTACAGATACGCAGTATTTT,CASSKGTSTDTQYF
TRBJ2-5,.,TRBV30,.,12,TGTGCCTGGAGTGTTGTTGGGGTGCCCCAGTACTTC,CAWSVVGVPQYF
TRBJ1-6,.,TRBV14,.,13,TGTGCCAGCAGACCCTCGAGCAATTCACCCCTCCACTTT,CASRPSSNSPLHF
TRBJ1-1,.,TRBV19,.,15,TGTGCCAGTAGTATCCCCGCAGCCATGAACACTGAAGCTTTCTTT,CASSIPAAMNTEAFF
TRBJ2-3,.,TRBV7-2,.,15,TGTGCCAGCAGCTTTCGACGGAGCAGCACAGATACGCAGTATTTT,CASSFRRSSTDTQYF
TRBJ2-4,.,TRBV4-1,.,15,TGCGCCAGCAGCCAAGAGGGGGGGCAGGGAAACATTCAGTACTTC,CASSQEGGQGNIQYF
TRBJ2-5,.,TRBV19,.,15,TGTGCCAGTAGTATAGTGACAGGAATACAAGAGACCCAGTACTTC,CASSIVTGIQETQYF
TRBJ2-5,TRBD1,TRBV2,.,16,TGTGCCAGCAGTGAAGGAGGTACAGGGGGTGCGGAGACCCAGTACTTC,CASSEGGTGGAETQYF
TRBJ2-7,.,TRBV19,.,13,TGTGCCAGTAGTGCGGGACAAAGATACGAGCAGTACTTC,CASSAGQRYEQYF
TRBJ1-4,TRBD1,TRBV5-1,.,16,TGCGCCAGCAGCCCGGGACAGGGCTCTGTTAATGAAAAACTGTTTTTT,CASSPGQGSVNEKLFF
TRBJ2-5,.,TRBV2,.,11,TGTGCCAGCAGTGAGGGAGAGACCCAGTACTTC,CASSEGETQYF
TRBJ2-7,.,TRBV5-5,.,18,TGTGCCAGCAGTGGCCTGTCGGGAGACTACCACGGATACTACGAGCAGTACTTC,CASSGLSGDYHGYYEQYF
TRBJ1-1,TRBD1,TRBV7-2,.,14,TGTGCCAGCAGCGTTTACAGGGGGGGGACTGAAGCTTTCTTT,CASSVYRGGTEAFF
TRBJ2-3,TRBD2,TRBV29-1,.,13,TGCAGCGTTGAATCCAGCGGGAAGTTGACGCAGTATTTT,CSVESSGKLTQYF
TRBJ2-7,.,TRBV7-9,.,15,TGTGCCAGCAGCAGCCGACAGGGAGGTTACTACGAGCAGTACTTC,CASSSRQGGYYEQYF